This T cell receptor (beta chain) appears in the sequencing data of a study of cytomegalovirus exposure and HLA in healthy donors. General observations from the study: Among TCR beta chains, those listed as cytomegalovirus-associated numbered some 160.

Worth noting for this clone: Its antigen is currently unknown.

Assay used: immunoSEQ multiplex PCR; TCRdb lists only in-frame clones, some missing. This table holds some 44,000 clones, 92% found once. Sequencing used PBMCs. The sequence derives from a man aged 18-30 years in good health and CMV-seronegative.

The CDR3 loop is CASSLGGGPTEAFF. In DNA form, the CDR3 reads TGTGCCAGCAGCTTGGGAGGGGGCCCCACTGAAGCTTTCTTT. The chain joins TRBV5-6 to TRBJ1-1; 7 bases fit TRBD1. The CDR3 covers 14 residues. Germline trimming cut 0 bases from V and 4 bases from J; bases unmatched to any gene: 3. The germline CDR1 and CDR2 sequences are SGHDT and YYEEEE.